This is a list of T cell receptor beta chains from one sample in a study of blood T cells in healthy people across ages. Each CDR3 protein is one row after TCRdb ran MiXCR on the 5' RACE reads. The table has 1.5 million to 2 million distinct CDR3 sequences, about 39% seen once. Sequencing was carried out using blood. The receptors were sampled from a human donor in good health. The CDR3 runs from the conserved cysteine through the conserved F or W. D genes are given only for firm matches. Not all rows give a size; the values are once, few, many and, for expanded clones, a class.

J,size,D,V,CDR3,DNA
TRBJ1-2,few,TRBD1,TRBV4-2,CASSQYPRDRVNYGYTF,TGTGCCAGCAGCCAGTACCCCCGGGACAGGGTGAACTATGGCTACACCTTC
TRBJ1-6,few,NA,TRBV20-1,CSASRSSYNSPLHF,TGCAGTGCTAGCCGTAGCTCCTATAATTCACCCCTCCACTTT
TRBJ2-1,few,NA,TRBV2,CASRPRFGYAGLNNEQFF,TGTGCCAGCAGGCCACGGTTCGGTTACGCGGGGCTAAACAATGAGCAGTTCTTC
TRBJ2-5,NA,NA,TRBV29-1,CSVVDAVAVTQYF,TGCAGCGTTGTAGACGCAGTGGCAGTGACCCAGTACTTC
TRBJ2-1,few,TRBD2,TRBV6-6,CASTPLESSGGGNEQFF,TGTGCCAGCACCCCTCTAGAGTCTAGCGGGGGAGGTAATGAGCAGTTCTTC
TRBJ1-2,NA,NA,TRBV21-1,CASSKDPPAGYGYTF,TGTGCCAGCAGCAAAGATCCGCCCGCGGGGTATGGCTACACCTTC
TRBJ2-6,NA,NA,TRBV12-3/TRBV12-4,CASSFASPNSGANVLTF,TGTGCCAGCAGTTTTGCTTCCCCAAACTCTGGGGCCAACGTCCTGACTTTC
TRBJ2-1,NA,NA,TRBV24-1,CATSREQETQFF,TGTGCCACCAGTAGGGAACAAGAGACCCAGTTCTTC
TRBJ1-1,NA,NA,TRBV20-1,CSASSQPLNTEAFF,TGCAGTGCTAGTAGCCAGCCGCTGAACACTGAAGCTTTCTTT
TRBJ2-3,few,TRBD1,TRBV5-6,CASSFTGADTQYF,TGTGCCAGCAGCTTTACAGGGGCAGATACGCAGTATTTT
TRBJ2-1,many,NA,TRBV7-9,CASSPRGPYNEQFF,TGTGCCAGCAGCCCCAGGGGCCCCTACAATGAGCAGTTCTTC
TRBJ1-1,few,NA,TRBV28,CASSLNPTVNTEAFF,TGTGCCAGCAGTCTCAACCCGACGGTGAACACTGAAGCTTTCTTT
TRBJ2-2,NA,NA,TRBV7-2,CASLFGFTTGELFF,TGTGCCAGCCTTTTTGGCTTCACCACCGGGGAGCTGTTTTTT
TRBJ1-1,NA,NA,TRBV10-3,CAIRATGKDTEAFF,TGTGCCATCAGGGCCACAGGGAAGGACACTGAAGCTTTCTTT
TRBJ1-1,NA,NA,TRBV27,CASILSLLHTEAFF,TGTGCCAGCATTTTGTCTTTGTTACACACTGAAGCTTTCTTT
TRBJ2-7,few,TRBD2,TRBV13,CASSSRTRLPYEQYF,TGTGCCAGCAGCTCACGGACTAGACTACCCTACGAGCAGTACTTC
TRBJ1-4,few,NA,TRBV7-2,CASSPNGGRREKLFF,TGTGCCAGCAGCCCCAATGGAGGAAGGCGTGAAAAACTGTTTTTT
TRBJ2-7,NA,TRBD1,TRBV6-5,CASSFQQGAVSYEQYF,TGTGCCAGCAGTTTTCAACAGGGGGCCGTCTCCTACGAGCAGTACTTC
TRBJ2-7,NA,TRBD2,TRBV7-9,CASSRTSGGNVSYEQYF,TGTGCCAGCAGCCGAACTAGCGGGGGGAATGTTTCCTACGAGCAGTACTTC
TRBJ2-2,NA,NA,TRBV11-2,CASSASLPAGELFF,TGTGCCAGCAGCGCATCCCTTCCGGCCGGGGAGCTGTTTTTT
TRBJ2-7,few,TRBD2,TRBV4-1,CASSLPGGRNEQYF,TGCGCCAGCAGCCTCCCGGGGGGACGAAACGAGCAGTACTTC
TRBJ1-2,NA,TRBD1,TRBV20-1,CSARAHRDRKANYGYTF,TGCAGTGCTAGAGCTCACCGGGACAGAAAAGCTAACTATGGCTACACCTTC
TRBJ1-2,few,NA,TRBV5-1,CASSLSAYGYTF,TGCGCCAGCAGCTTGTCAGCATATGGCTACACCTTC
TRBJ2-3,NA,NA,TRBV2,CASQWFTDTQYF,TGTGCCAGCCAATGGTTCACAGATACGCAGTATTTT
TRBJ1-2,NA,NA,TRBV7-9,CASSSHRQPIYGYTF,TGTGCCAGCAGCTCCCATAGACAGCCCATCTATGGCTACACCTTC
TRBJ2-5,NA,NA,TRBV7-9,CASSLWTHEQYF,TGTGCCAGCAGCTTGTGGACCCATGAGCAGTACTTC
TRBJ2-5,NA,TRBD1,TRBV10-3,CASQSPGQFGDEQYF,TGTGCCAGCCAATCCCCGGGACAGTTTGGAGATGAGCAGTACTTC
TRBJ1-6,once,NA,TRBV27,CASSLLERAGNSPLHF,TGTGCCAGCAGTCTCCTCGAACGGGCTGGGAATTCACCCCTCCACTTT
TRBJ2-3,NA,TRBD1,TRBV2,CASSYRGVTDTQYF,TGTGCCAGCAGCTACAGGGGTGTCACAGATACGCAGTATTTT